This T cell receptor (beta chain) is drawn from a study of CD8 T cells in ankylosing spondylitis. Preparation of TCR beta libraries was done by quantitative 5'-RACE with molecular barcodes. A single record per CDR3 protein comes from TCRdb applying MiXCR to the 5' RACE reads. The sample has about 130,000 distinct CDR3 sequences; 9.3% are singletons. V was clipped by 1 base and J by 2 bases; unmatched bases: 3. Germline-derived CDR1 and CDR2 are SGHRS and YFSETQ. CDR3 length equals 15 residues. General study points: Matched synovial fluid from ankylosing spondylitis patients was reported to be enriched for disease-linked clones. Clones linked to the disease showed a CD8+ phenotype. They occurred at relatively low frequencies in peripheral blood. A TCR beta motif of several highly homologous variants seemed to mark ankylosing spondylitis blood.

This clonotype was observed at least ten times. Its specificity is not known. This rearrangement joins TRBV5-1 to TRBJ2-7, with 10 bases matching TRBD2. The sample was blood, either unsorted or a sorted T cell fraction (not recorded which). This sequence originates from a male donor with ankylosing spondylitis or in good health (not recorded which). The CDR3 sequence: CASSLRAGGPYEQYF. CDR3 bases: TGCGCCAGCAGCTTGAGAGCGGGAGGGCCCTACGAGCAGTACTTC.